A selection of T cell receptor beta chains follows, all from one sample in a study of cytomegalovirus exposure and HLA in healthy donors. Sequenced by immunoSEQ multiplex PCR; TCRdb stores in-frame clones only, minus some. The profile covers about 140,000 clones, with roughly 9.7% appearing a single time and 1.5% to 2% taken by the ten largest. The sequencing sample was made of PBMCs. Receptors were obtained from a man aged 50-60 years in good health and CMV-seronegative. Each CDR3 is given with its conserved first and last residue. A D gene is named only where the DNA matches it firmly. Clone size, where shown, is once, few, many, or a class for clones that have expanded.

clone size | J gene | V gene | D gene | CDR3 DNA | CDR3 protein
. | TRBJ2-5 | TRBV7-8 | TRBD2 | TGTGCCAGCCGGACAAGCGGGGGGGCTTCGGAGACCCAGTACTTC | CASRTSGGASETQYF
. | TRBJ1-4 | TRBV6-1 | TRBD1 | TGTGCCAGTATGGTCCGGACAGGGCGGCACAAACTGTTTTTT | CASMVRTGRHKLFF
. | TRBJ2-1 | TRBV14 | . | TGTGCCAGCAGCCCACCCCAGGGCGGTTACAATGAGCAGTTCTTC | CASSPPQGGYNEQFF
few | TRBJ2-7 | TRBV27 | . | TGTGCCAGCAGTTTATTACGGAGCGGCGAGCAGTACTTC | CASSLLRSGEQYF
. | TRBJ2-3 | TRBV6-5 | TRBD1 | TGTGCCAGCAGGCCACAGGGGAAGGTAGATACGCAGTATTTT | CASRPQGKVDTQYF
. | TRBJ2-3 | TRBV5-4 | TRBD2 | TGTGCCAGCAGCTTGGGGCTAGCGGGGGGGCGAGATACGCAGTATTTT | CASSLGLAGGRDTQYF
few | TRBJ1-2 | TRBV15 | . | TGTGCCACCAGCAGAGGTACAGGAAACTATGGCTACACCTTC | CATSRGTGNYGYTF
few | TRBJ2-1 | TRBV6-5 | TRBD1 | TGTGCCAGCACGGGACAGGGCGTCTACAATGAGCAGTTCTTC | CASTGQGVYNEQFF
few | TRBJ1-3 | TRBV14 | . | TGTGCCAGCAGCCAAGTTTTACTCGGGTTTGGAAACACCATATATTTT | CASSQVLLGFGNTIYF
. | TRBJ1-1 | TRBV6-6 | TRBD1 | TGTGCCAGCAGTTACGACAGGGCAAAGAACACTGAAGCTTTCTTT | CASSYDRAKNTEAFF